The T cell receptor beta chain described here comes from a study of T cell responses to AZD1222 COVID-19 vaccine. Overall study context: Second-dose groups at about 4 or about 12 weeks were pooled.

This clone was seen only a few times. What it binds is not known. Here immunoSEQ multiplex PCR was the method, and the copy in TCRdb shows in-frame clones only, minus some. The sample lists under 200,000 clones, over 80% occurring once. V gave up 8 bases and J gave up 1 base; unmatched junction bases: 0. The CDR3 consists of 13 residues. Per the germline V gene, CDR1 is KGHDR and CDR2 is SFDVKD. Study-wide findings and caveats: Dominant CD4 TCR responses targeted spike regions 160-218 and 743-854. Repertoires in all cases were sampled only once the peak T cell response had passed.

This receptor was identified in an adult in good health. Specimen: peripheral blood, collected on day 0 of AZD1222 vaccination. The chain carries TRBV24-1 and TRBJ2-2; the match to TRBD1 covers 7 bases. The CDR3 sequence is CATTGGNTGELFF. In DNA, the CDR3 is TGTGCCACCACAGGGGGGAACACCGGGGAGCTGTTTTTT.